Listed below are T cell receptor beta chains from one sample, sequenced in a study of cytomegalovirus exposure and HLA in healthy donors. The method was immunoSEQ multiplex PCR; TCRdb's version includes in-frame clones alone and lacks a portion of them. This table has around 98,000 clones, around 80% appearing once. The sequencing input was PBMCs. The receptors here all came from a human donor in good health. Each CDR3 is given with its conserved first and last residue. The D gene is left open where the match is weak. The listing skips clone size in some rows; elsewhere it reads once, few, many or a size class.

J gene: TRBJ2-3; D gene: .; clone size: once; V gene: TRBV5-4; CDR3 protein: CASSSVFTDTQYF; CDR3 DNA: TGTGCCAGCAGCTCCGTTTTTACAGATACGCAGTATTTT
J gene: TRBJ2-7; D gene: TRBD2; clone size: .; V gene: TRBV14; CDR3 protein: CASSQAAGGPSEQYF; CDR3 DNA: TGTGCCAGCAGCCAAGCGGCGGGAGGGCCAAGCGAGCAGTACTTC
J gene: TRBJ1-5; D gene: .; clone size: .; V gene: TRBV4-1; CDR3 protein: CASSQDSGGAYSNQPQHF; CDR3 DNA: TGCGCCAGCAGCCAAGACTCCGGGGGTGCATATAGCAATCAGCCCCAGCATTTT
J gene: TRBJ1-3; D gene: .; clone size: .; V gene: TRBV19; CDR3 protein: CAASKGTRNTIYF; CDR3 DNA: TGTGCCGCTAGTAAGGGGACTCGAAACACCATATATTTT
J gene: TRBJ1-1; D gene: .; clone size: .; V gene: TRBV30; CDR3 protein: CASTAWGVGTEAFF; CDR3 DNA: TGTGCCTCGACAGCTTGGGGTGTAGGCACTGAAGCTTTCTTT
J gene: TRBJ2-1; D gene: TRBD2; clone size: .; V gene: TRBV9; CDR3 protein: CASSAVGGSYNEQFF; CDR3 DNA: TGTGCCAGCAGCGCCGTCGGGGGGTCCTACAATGAGCAGTTCTTC
J gene: TRBJ1-2; D gene: .; clone size: few; V gene: TRBV4-1; CDR3 protein: CASSMDKNNYGYTF; CDR3 DNA: TGCGCCAGCAGCATGGACAAAAATAACTATGGCTACACCTTC
J gene: TRBJ2-3; D gene: TRBD2; clone size: .; V gene: TRBV14; CDR3 protein: CASSQRIGGLAGTDTQYF; CDR3 DNA: TGTGCCAGCAGCCAAAGAATTGGGGGACTAGCGGGTACAGATACGCAGTATTTT
J gene: TRBJ2-5; D gene: .; clone size: .; V gene: TRBV6-1; CDR3 protein: CASSDWGLRETQYF; CDR3 DNA: TGTGCCAGCAGTGATTGGGGGCTTCGGGAGACCCAGTACTTC
J gene: TRBJ2-5; D gene: .; clone size: .; V gene: TRBV12-2; CDR3 protein: CASRRPGLAGVSETQYF; CDR3 DNA: TGTGCAAGTCGCCGACCGGGACTAGCGGGAGTATCTGAGACCCAGTACTTC
J gene: TRBJ1-4; D gene: .; clone size: few; V gene: TRBV30; CDR3 protein: CAWSPEREKLFF; CDR3 DNA: TGTGCCTGGAGTCCCGAGAGGGAAAAACTGTTTTTT
J gene: TRBJ1-1; D gene: .; clone size: few; V gene: TRBV5-1; CDR3 protein: CASSLGTSPEAFF; CDR3 DNA: TGCGCCAGCAGCCTCGGTACCTCGCCTGAAGCTTTCTTT
J gene: TRBJ2-7; D gene: TRBD1; clone size: .; V gene: TRBV2; CDR3 protein: CASSGDRGLAYEQYF; CDR3 DNA: TGTGCCAGCAGTGGGGACAGGGGTCTAGCCTACGAGCAGTACTTC
J gene: TRBJ2-1; D gene: TRBD2; clone size: .; V gene: TRBV6-5; CDR3 protein: CASSYSLAGGCEQFF; CDR3 DNA: TGTGCCAGCAGTTACTCGCTAGCGGGGGGATGTGAGCAGTTCTTC
J gene: TRBJ2-1; D gene: TRBD2; clone size: .; V gene: TRBV13; CDR3 protein: CASSRFSGSGNEQFF; CDR3 DNA: TGTGCCAGCAGCCGATTTAGCGGGAGCGGCAATGAGCAGTTCTTC
J gene: TRBJ2-3; D gene: TRBD1; clone size: .; V gene: TRBV27; CDR3 protein: CASSPGQGPSDTQYF; CDR3 DNA: TGTGCCAGCAGCCCCGGACAGGGGCCGTCTGATACGCAGTATTTT
J gene: TRBJ2-5; D gene: .; clone size: once; V gene: TRBV10-3; CDR3 protein: CAISESPGSGETQYF; CDR3 DNA: TGTGCCATCAGTGAGTCTCCCGGGAGTGGAGAGACCCAGTACTTC
J gene: TRBJ2-7; D gene: .; clone size: .; V gene: TRBV9; CDR3 protein: CASSVGGSYEQYF; CDR3 DNA: TGTGCCAGCAGCGTAGGAGGGTCTTACGAGCAGTACTTC
J gene: TRBJ2-7; D gene: TRBD1; clone size: .; V gene: TRBV13; CDR3 protein: CASSLPGTGATYEQYF; CDR3 DNA: TGTGCCAGCAGCCTCCCCGGGACAGGGGCCACCTACGAGCAGTACTTC
J gene: TRBJ2-5; D gene: TRBD2; clone size: .; V gene: TRBV7-8; CDR3 protein: CASSLASGRAETQYF; CDR3 DNA: TGTGCCAGCAGCTTGGCTAGCGGGAGGGCGGAGACCCAGTACTTC
J gene: TRBJ2-7; D gene: .; clone size: .; V gene: TRBV19; CDR3 protein: CASREGPEQYF; CDR3 DNA: TGTGCCAGTAGGGAGGGGCCCGAGCAGTACTTC
J gene: TRBJ2-7; D gene: .; clone size: .; V gene: TRBV5-8; CDR3 protein: CASSSYFRYRNYEQYF; CDR3 DNA: TGTGCCAGCAGTTCCTACTTTCGTTACCGAAACTACGAGCAGTACTTC